The 17 T cell receptor beta chains presented below share a single source sample, sequenced in a study of T-cell memory formation after mild COVID-19. TCRdb re-called the 5' RACE reads through MiXCR, storing one row per CDR3 protein. The data show roughly 240,000 distinct CDR3 sequences, 15% to 20% seen once. The sample taken for sequencing was PBMCs or a T cell subset sorted from them (not recorded which). These receptors all come from a man between 18 and 35 years old who had mild COVID-19 (a few samples of this study predate the infection). Cell type and time point are not known.

This clonotype was counted between two and nine times. This rearrangement joins TRBV10-1 to TRBJ2-3; possibly TRBD1 or TRBD2 for D (6 bases each). Germline V gene sequence: CDR1 WNHNN, CDR2 SYGVQD (reference sequence). V was cut by 6 bases and J by 6 bases, with 16 bases left in between. This CDR3 is 14 amino acids long. In nucleotides, the CDR3 is TGCGCCAGCAGCGCGGGGACAACCCCTGATACGCAGTATTTT. Its translation is CASSAGTTPDTQYF.

This clonotype appeared a few times. J is TRBJ1-2 and V is TRBV18; perhaps TRBD1 as D (6 bases). Germline CDR1 and CDR2: KGHSH and LQKENI. The CDR3 totals 15 residues. Trimming took 4 bases from V and 1 from J, leaving 13 bases between them. In DNA, the CDR3 is TGTGCCAGCTCACTCGACAGGTTCTTTAACTATGGCTACACCTTC. The encoded protein is CASSLDRFFNYGYTF. The full variable domain, rest sourced from reference TRBV18 and TRBJ1-2, is NAGVMQNPRHLVRRRGQEARLRCSPMKGHSHVYWYRQLPEEGLKFMVYLQKENIIDESGMPKERFSAEFPKEGPSILRIQQVVRGDSAAYFCASSLDRFFNYGYTFGSGTRLTVV.

This clonotype was counted between two and nine times. This rearrangement joins TRBV2 to TRBJ2-6, with TRBD2 identical over 13 bases. J was trimmed by 4 bases and V by 7 bases; bases with no gene match: 7. The CDR3 extends over 17 amino acids. Germline CDR1 SNHLY, CDR2 FYNNEI. CDR3 sequence: CASNPGLAGSGANVLTF. The CDR3 coding sequence is TGTGCCAGCAACCCGGGACTAGCGGGGAGCGGGGCCAACGTCCTGACTTTC. The whole variable domain, filled in from reference TRBV2 and TRBJ2-6, reads EPEVTQTPSHQVTQMGQEVILRCVPISNHLYFYWYRQILGQKVEFLVSFYNNEISEKSEIFDDQFSVERPDGSNFTLKIRSTKLEDSAMYFCASNPGLAGSGANVLTFGAGSRLTVL.

The chain is built from TRBV7-9 and TRBJ1-2, with 7 bases aligning to TRBD1. Looked up from germline, CDR1 is SEHNR and CDR2 is FQNEAQ (reference sequence). V was pared by 6 bases and J by 1 base, with 2 bases of the junction left unmatched. This CDR3 is built from 13 residues. CDR3 nucleotide sequence: TGTGCCAGCAGAGACAGGGATAACTATGGCTACACCTTC. Translated, it gives CASRDRDNYGYTF. Variable domain in full (rest from reference TRBV7-9 and TRBJ1-2): DTGVSQNPRHKITKRGQNVTFRCDPISEHNRLYWYRQTLGQGPEFLTYFQNEAQLEKSRLLSDRFSAERPKGSFSTLEIQRTEQGDSAMYLCASRDRDNYGYTFGSGTRLTVV.

This clonotype was detected many times. The V gene is TRBV7-2, the J gene TRBJ2-5, with 11 positions matching TRBD2. The germline V gene encodes CDR1 SGHTA and CDR2 FQGNSA. V was clipped by 5 bases and J by 6 bases; unmatched bases: 5. The CDR3 is made up of 14 amino acids. CDR3 DNA sequence: TGTGCCAGCAGCACACTAGCGGGGGAAAAGACCCAGTACTTC. This encodes CASSTLAGEKTQYF.

This clonotype was picked up a small number of times. The chain links TRBV9 to TRBJ2-5; the match to TRBD1 covers 8 bases. Germline trimming cut 0 bases from V and 2 bases from J; bases unmatched to any gene: 3. The CDR3 is 15 amino acids. Germline lookup yields CDR1 SGDLS and CDR2 YYNGEE. The CDR3 loop reads CASSVGGTGQETQYF. The CDR3 DNA reads as TGTGCCAGCAGCGTAGGTGGGACAGGACAAGAGACCCAGTACTTC.

This clonotype was observed a few times. The rearrangement uses TRBV19 and TRBJ2-5, with 7 positions matching TRBD1. CDR1 and CDR2 from the germline V gene are LNHDA and SQIVND (reference sequence). V was pared by 6 bases and J by 5 bases, with 12 bases of the junction left unmatched. This CDR3 region has 15 residues. CDR3 DNA: TGTGCCAGTAGGGACCTACAGGGGTTTGTGGAGACCCAGTACTTC. Encoded protein: CASRDLQGFVETQYF.

The gene calls are TRBV7-9 and TRBJ2-2; D may be TRBD2 (6 bases). Deletions cut 5 bases from V and 6 bases from J, with 7 bases between. The CDR3 totals 12 residues. From germline, CDR1 is SEHNR and CDR2 FQNEAQ (reference sequence). The CDR3 region is CASSRGSGELFF. Written as DNA, the CDR3 is TGTGCCAGCAGCCGGGGGTCCGGGGAGCTGTTTTTT.

This clonotype was seen only a few times. The CDR3 loop is CASSVYGGPTDTQYF. The CDR3 coding sequence is TGTGCCAGCAGCGTATACGGGGGTCCCACAGATACGCAGTATTTT. The J gene is TRBJ2-3, the V gene TRBV9, with D possibly matching TRBD2 (6 bases). This CDR3 is built from 15 residues. V lost 1 base and J 2 bases, leaving 11 bases between the germline ends. Germline lookup yields CDR1 SGDLS and CDR2 YYNGEE. Drawing the rest from reference TRBV9 and TRBJ2-3, the complete variable domain is DSGVTQTPKHLITATGQRVTLRCSPRSGDLSVYWYQQSLDQGLQFLIQYYNGEERAKGNILERFSAQQFPDLHSELNLSSLELGDSALYFCASSVYGGPTDTQYFGPGTRLTVL.

This clonotype turned up a few times. This rearrangement joins TRBV20-1 to TRBJ2-1; perhaps TRBD2 as D (5 bases). The germline CDR1 and CDR2 sequences are DFQATT and SNEGSKA (reference sequence). Trimming cost V 3 bases and J 0 bases, with 6 bases left between them. The CDR3 consists of 13 residues. The CDR3 coding sequence is TGCAGTGCTAGCGGGGTCTCCTACAATGAGCAGTTCTTC. Protein sequence: CSASGVSYNEQFF.

The chain carries TRBV7-8 and TRBJ2-2; D is possibly TRBD2 (6 bases). Germline V gives CDR1 SGHVS, CDR2 FQNEAQ. There are 13 residues in the CDR3. The germline V and J ends were trimmed by 5 bases and 7 bases, with 11 bases remaining between them. The CDR3 nucleotides are TGTGCCAGCAGCCCACTAGCAGGCGGGGAGCTGTTTTTT. Translating it yields CASSPLAGGELFF. Full variable domain (rest looked up from reference TRBV7-8 and TRBJ2-2): GAGVSQSPRYKVAKRGQDVALRCDPISGHVSLFWYQQALGQGPEFLTYFQNEAQLDKSGLPSDRFFAERPEGSVSTLKIQRTQQEDSAVYLCASSPLAGGELFFGEGSRLTVL.

The chain carries TRBV20-1 and TRBJ2-4, with no clear D. From germline, CDR1 is DFQATT and CDR2 SNEGSKA (reference sequence). This CDR3 contains 15 residues. V lost 0 bases and J lost 0, with 9 bases in between. This CDR3 reads CSARDRREAKNIQYF. The CDR3 coding sequence is TGCAGTGCTAGAGATCGTAGGGAAGCCAAAAACATTCAGTACTTC.

There are a few counts of this clonotype. J is TRBJ2-1 and V is TRBV7-9, with 7 bases lining up with TRBD2. From germline, CDR1 is SEHNR and CDR2 FQNEAQ (reference sequence). Losses at the gene ends were 5 bases for V and 7 bases for J; bases not matched to a gene: 8. This CDR3 region has 14 residues. CDR3 in DNA: TGTGCCAGCAGCGGGAAGCGGGGTTCGAATGAGCAGTTCTTC. Translating gives CASSGKRGSNEQFF.

The chain couples TRBV4-2 to TRBJ1-1, with 7 bases identical to TRBD1. The germline V gene has CDR1 LGHNA and CDR2 YNFKEQ. The CDR3 is made up of 17 amino acids. Unmatched junction bases numbered 12, after V lost 4 bases and J lost 1 base. CDR3 nucleotide sequence: TGTGCCAGCAGCCGGGGGGGGGCACAGGGGCGGAACACTGAAGCTTTCTTT. Protein sequence: CASSRGGAQGRNTEAFF.

This clonotype showed up just a few times. The chain links TRBV6-5 to TRBJ1-4; TRBD1 aligns across 10 bases. The J segment lost 11 bases and the V segment lost 4 bases, leaving 7 bases of the junction unmatched. The CDR3 has 14 residues. The germline gives CDR1 MNHEY, CDR2 SVGAGI. Here the CDR3 reads CASSLDRGIFKLFF. The CDR3 region has the DNA TGTGCCAGCAGTTTGGACAGGGGGATATTTAAACTGTTTTTT.

The V gene is TRBV28, the J gene TRBJ2-5; D not certain. The germline V and J ends were trimmed by 8 bases and 5 bases, with 12 bases remaining between them. Germline CDR1 and CDR2: MDHEN and SYDVKM. This CDR3 is built from 12 residues. The CDR3 sequence: CASRLPGETQYF. Written as DNA, the CDR3 is TGTGCCAGCCGCCTCCCCGGGGAGACCCAGTACTTC. Full variable domain (remainder filled in from reference TRBV28 and TRBJ2-5): DVKVTQSSRYLVKRTGEKVFLECVQDMDHENMFWYRQDPGLGLRLIYFSYDVKMKEKGDIPEGYSVSREKKERFSLILESASTNQTSMYLCASRLPGETQYFGPGTRLLVL.

This clonotype has only a few counts. V and J are TRBV6-5 and TRBJ2-3; D not resolved. With 8 bases removed from V and 0 bases from J, the gap between germline ends came to 12 bases. The germline CDR1 and CDR2 sequences are MNHEY and SVGAGI. The CDR3 contains 14 residues. The CDR3 nucleotides read TGTGCCAGCTCCAGGTTAACTAGCACAGATACGCAGTATTTT. Protein product: CASSRLTSTDTQYF.